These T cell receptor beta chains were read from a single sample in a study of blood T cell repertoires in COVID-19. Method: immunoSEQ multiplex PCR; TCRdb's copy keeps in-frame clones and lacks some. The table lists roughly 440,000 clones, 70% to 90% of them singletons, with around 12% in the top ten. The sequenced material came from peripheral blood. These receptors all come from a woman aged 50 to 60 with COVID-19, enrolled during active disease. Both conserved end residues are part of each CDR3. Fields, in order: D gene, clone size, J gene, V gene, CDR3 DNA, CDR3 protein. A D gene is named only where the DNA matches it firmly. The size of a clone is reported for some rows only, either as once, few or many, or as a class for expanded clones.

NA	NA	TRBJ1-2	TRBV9	TGTGCCAGCAGCGGAGGAAATCGACCGAGGTATGGCTACACCTTC	CASSGGNRPRYGYTF
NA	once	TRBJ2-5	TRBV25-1	TGTGCCAGCAGTGCCCGGGGTAGCGTCGAAGAGACCCAGTACTTC	CASSARGSVEETQYF
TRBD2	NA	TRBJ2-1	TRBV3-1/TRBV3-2	TGTGCCAGCAGCCTTAGCGGGGGGGTCCTCAATGAGCAGTTCTTC	CASSLSGGVLNEQFF
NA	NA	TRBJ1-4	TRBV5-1	TGCGCCAGCAGCCCCCTACTCTCGGGAACTAATGAAAAACTGTTTTTT	CASSPLLSGTNEKLFF
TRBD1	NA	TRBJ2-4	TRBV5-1	TGCGCCAGCAGCTTCCAGGGGGATAGGGACATTCAGTACTTC	CASSFQGDRDIQYF
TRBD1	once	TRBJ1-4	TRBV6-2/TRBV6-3	TGTGCCAGCAGTTACAGCAGGGGGGCGGAAAAACTGTTTTTT	CASSYSRGAEKLFF
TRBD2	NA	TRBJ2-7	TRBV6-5	TGTGCCAGCAGACCGCTAGCGGGGGACTCCTACGAGCAGTACTTC	CASRPLAGDSYEQYF
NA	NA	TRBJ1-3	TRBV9	TGTGCCAGCAGCGTCAACTCTGGAAACACCATATATTTT	CASSVNSGNTIYF
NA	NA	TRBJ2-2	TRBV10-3	TGTGCCATCAGTTTGAGCGGGCAGAACACCGGGGAGCTGTTTTTT	CAISLSGQNTGELFF
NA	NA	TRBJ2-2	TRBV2	TGTGCCAGCAATCCGAGGTGGCCGACCGGGGAGCTGTTTTTT	CASNPRWPTGELFF
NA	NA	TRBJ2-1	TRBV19	TGTGCCAGTAGTACGCTGGGGGGATCCTACAATGAGCAGTTCTTC	CASSTLGGSYNEQFF
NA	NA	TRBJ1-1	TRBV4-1	TGCGCCAGCAGCCAAGGCAGGAACACTGAAGCTTTCTTT	CASSQGRNTEAFF
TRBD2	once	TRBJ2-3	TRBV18	TGTGCCAGTACACTCAGACTAGCTGGCACAGATACGCAGTATTTT	CASTLRLAGTDTQYF
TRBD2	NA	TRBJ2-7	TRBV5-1	TGCGCCAGCAGCTTGGGGCTAGCGGGGGAAGGTCAGTACTTC	CASSLGLAGEGQYF